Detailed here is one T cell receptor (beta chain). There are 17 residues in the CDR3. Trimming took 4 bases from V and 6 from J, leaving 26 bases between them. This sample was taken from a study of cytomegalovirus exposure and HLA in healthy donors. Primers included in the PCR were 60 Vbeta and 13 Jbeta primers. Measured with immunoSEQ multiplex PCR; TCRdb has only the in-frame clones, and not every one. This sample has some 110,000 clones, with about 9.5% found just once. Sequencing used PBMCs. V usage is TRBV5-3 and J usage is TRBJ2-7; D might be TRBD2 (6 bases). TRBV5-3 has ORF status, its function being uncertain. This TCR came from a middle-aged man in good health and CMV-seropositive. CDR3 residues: CARSHKGRSRTEVEQYF. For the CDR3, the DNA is TGTGCCAGAAGCCATAAAGGGAGGAGTAGGACGGAGGTCGAGCAGTACTTC.